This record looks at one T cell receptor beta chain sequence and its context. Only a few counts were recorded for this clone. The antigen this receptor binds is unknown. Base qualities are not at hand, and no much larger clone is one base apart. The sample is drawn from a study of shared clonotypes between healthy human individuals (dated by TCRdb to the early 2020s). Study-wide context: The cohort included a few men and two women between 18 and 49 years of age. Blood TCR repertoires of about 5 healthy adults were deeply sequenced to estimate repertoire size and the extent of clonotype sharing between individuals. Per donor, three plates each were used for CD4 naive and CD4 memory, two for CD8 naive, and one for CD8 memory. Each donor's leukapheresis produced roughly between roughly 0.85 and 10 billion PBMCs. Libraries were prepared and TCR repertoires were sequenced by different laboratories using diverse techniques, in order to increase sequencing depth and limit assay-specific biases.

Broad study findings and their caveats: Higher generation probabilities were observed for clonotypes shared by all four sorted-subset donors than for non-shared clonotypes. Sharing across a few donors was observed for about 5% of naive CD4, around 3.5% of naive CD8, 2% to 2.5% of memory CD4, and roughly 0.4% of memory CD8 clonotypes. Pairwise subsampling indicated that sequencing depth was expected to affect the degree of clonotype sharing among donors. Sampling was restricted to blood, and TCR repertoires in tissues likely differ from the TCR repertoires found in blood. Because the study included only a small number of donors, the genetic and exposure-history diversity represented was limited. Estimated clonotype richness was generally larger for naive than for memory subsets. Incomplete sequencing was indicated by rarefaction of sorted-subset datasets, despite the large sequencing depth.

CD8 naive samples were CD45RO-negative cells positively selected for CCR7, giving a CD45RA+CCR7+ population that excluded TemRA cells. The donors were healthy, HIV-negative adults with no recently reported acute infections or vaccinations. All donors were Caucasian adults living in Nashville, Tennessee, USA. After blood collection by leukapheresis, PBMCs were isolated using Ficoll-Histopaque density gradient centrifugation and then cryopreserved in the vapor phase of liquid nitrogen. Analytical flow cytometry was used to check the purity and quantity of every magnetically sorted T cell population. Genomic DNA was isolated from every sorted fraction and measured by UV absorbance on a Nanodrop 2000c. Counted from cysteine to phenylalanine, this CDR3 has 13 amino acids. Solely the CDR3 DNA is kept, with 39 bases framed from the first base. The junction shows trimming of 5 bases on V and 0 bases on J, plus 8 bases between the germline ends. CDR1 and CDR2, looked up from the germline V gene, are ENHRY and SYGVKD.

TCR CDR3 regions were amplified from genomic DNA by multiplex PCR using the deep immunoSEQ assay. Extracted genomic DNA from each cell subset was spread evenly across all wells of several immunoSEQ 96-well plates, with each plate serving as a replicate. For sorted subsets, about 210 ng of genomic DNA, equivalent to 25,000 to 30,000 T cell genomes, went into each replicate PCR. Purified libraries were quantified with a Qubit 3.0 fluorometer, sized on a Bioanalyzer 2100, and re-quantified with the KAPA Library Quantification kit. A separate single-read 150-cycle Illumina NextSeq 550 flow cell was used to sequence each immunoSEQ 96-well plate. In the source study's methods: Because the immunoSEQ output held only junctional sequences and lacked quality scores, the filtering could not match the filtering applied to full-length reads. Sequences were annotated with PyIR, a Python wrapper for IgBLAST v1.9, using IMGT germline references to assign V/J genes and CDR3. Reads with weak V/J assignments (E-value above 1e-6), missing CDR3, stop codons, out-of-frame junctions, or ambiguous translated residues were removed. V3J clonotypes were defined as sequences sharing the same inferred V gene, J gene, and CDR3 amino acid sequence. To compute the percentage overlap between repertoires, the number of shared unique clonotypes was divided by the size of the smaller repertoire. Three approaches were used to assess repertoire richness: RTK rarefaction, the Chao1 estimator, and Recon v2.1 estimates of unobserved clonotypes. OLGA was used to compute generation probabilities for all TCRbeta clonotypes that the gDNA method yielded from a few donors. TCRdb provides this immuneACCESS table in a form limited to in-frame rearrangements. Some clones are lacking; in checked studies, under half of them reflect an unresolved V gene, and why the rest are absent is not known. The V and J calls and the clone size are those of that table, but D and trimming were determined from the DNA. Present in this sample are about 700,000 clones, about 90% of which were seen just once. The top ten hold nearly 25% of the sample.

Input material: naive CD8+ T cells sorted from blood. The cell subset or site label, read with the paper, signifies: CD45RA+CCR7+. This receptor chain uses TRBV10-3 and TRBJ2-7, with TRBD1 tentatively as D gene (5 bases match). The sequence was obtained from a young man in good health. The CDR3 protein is CAISSGHSYEQYF. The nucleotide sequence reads TGTGCCATCAGTTCCGGACACTCCTACGAGCAGTACTTC.